The entry that follows covers one T cell receptor (beta chain) sequence. Its antigen is unidentified. Naive CD4+ cells were CD45RA-selected; the remaining cells were memory. The CDR3 loop spans 15 amino acids. V was pared by 6 bases and J by 2 bases, with 17 bases between. Germline values: CDR1 SGHTA, CDR2 FQGNSA. This sample is drawn from a study of shared clonotypes between healthy human individuals. The study's findings and limits: The genetic and exposure-history diversity represented was limited by few donors. A generally larger estimated richness was seen in naive subsets than in memory subsets.

Sequenced by immunoSEQ multiplex PCR; TCRdb stores in-frame clones only, minus some. The repertoire consists of fewer than 1.4 million clones, with about four fifths occurring once and the leading ten covering 0.55% to 0.7%. The sequenced sample was memory CD4+ T cells from PBMCs. Sample subset: CD45RA-negative fraction. This TCR came from a man younger than 35 in good health. Some clones in this sample may be carry-over from other donors' samples. The gene calls are TRBV7-2 and TRBJ2-7; D gene uncertain. The chain's CDR3 is CASRLTFQDTYEQYF. The CDR3 nucleotides read TGTGCCAGCAGACTTACTTTTCAGGATACCTACGAGCAGTACTTC.